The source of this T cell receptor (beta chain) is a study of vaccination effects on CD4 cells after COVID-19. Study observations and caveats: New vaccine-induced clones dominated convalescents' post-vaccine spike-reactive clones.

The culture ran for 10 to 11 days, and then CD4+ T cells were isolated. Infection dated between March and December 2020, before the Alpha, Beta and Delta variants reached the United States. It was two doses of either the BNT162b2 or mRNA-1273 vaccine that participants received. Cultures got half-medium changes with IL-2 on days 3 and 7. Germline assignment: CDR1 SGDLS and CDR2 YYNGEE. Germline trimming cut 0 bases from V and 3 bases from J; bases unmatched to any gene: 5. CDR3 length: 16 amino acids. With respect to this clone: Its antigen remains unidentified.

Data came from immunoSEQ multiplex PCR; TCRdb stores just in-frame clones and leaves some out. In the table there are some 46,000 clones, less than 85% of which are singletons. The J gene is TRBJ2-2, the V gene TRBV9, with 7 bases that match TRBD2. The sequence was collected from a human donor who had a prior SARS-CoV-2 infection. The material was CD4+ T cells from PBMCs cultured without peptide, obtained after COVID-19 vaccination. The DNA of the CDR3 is TGTGCCAGCAGCGTAGGTCTAGCGGTACACACCGGGGAGCTGTTTTTT. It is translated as CASSVGLAVHTGELFF.